Presented here are 30 T cell receptor beta chains from one specimen sequenced in a study of CD8 T cells in Susac syndrome. RNA amounts of roughly 0.5 to 1 ug underwent reverse transcription with random hexamers. TCRdb processed the immunoSEQ multiplex PCR reads anew with MiXCR; each CDR3 protein has one entry. This sample yields roughly 120,000 distinct CDR3 sequences, of which less than 95% are seen a single time; more than 0.095% belongs to the top ten. The sample was CD4+ T cells from PBMCs. These receptors were obtained from a human donor in good health.

The chain recombines TRBV18 with TRBJ2-2, with TRBD1 identical over 8 bases. CDR3 size: 15 residues. The V segment lost 4 bases and the J segment 8 bases; nucleotides outside the gene matches: 9. Germline V gene lookup returns CDR1 KGHSH and CDR2 LQKENI. DNA of the CDR3: TGTGCCAGCTCACGTCCCTCGGACAGGGCAGGGGAGCTGTTTTTT. It specifies CASSRPSDRAGELFF.

The CDR3: CASSSGNPHEQYF. Written as DNA, the CDR3 is TGTGCCAGCAGCTCCGGGAACCCCCACGAGCAGTACTTC. The rearrangement links TRBV12-3 or TRBV12-4 to TRBJ2-7; D might be TRBD2 (5 bases). The CDR3 loop spans 13 amino acids. Trimming removed 6 bases at V and 5 bases at J, with 14 bases between.

This sequence joins TRBV4-2 and TRBJ1-5; D perhaps matches TRBD1 (5 bases). The CDR3 sequence is 16 residues long. Germline CDR1 and CDR2: LGHNA and YNFKEQ. V shed 1 base and J shed 5 bases, with 15 bases lying between them. CDR3 region: CASSQGVARADQPQHF. CDR3 nucleotide sequence: TGTGCCAGCAGCCAAGGGGTCGCCAGGGCGGATCAGCCCCAGCATTTT.

The chain carries TRBV15 and TRBJ2-3; 13 bases are shared with TRBD2. Per germline, CDR1 LNHNV and CDR2 YYDKDF (reference sequence). V lost 5 bases to trimming and J lost 1 base; unmatched junction nucleotides: 15. The CDR3 loop spans 20 amino acids. CDR3 bases: TGTGCCACCAGCGTTCTTCCGGGACTAGCGGGACGGATGCGCACAGATACGCAGTATTTT. Residues: CATSVLPGLAGRMRTDTQYF.

V gene TRBV20-1 combines with J gene TRBJ2-7, with D maybe TRBD1 (5 bases). The CDR3 extends over 14 amino acids. Trimming took 3 bases from V and 3 from J, leaving 15 bases between them. Germline assignment: CDR1 DFQATT and CDR2 SNEGSKA (reference sequence). CDR3 in DNA: TGCAGTGCTAGGCCGGTAGGGGAAGTCTACGAGCAGTACTTC. As protein: CSARPVGEVYEQYF.

This chain joins TRBV25-1 and TRBJ2-2; D is perhaps TRBD2 (6 bases). CDR1 and CDR2 (germline): MGHDK, SYGVNS. This CDR3 is 14 amino acids long. V lost 6 bases, J lost 2 bases, and 10 bases lay in between. CDR3 sequence reads: CASRGSGNTGELFF. In nucleotides, the CDR3 is TGTGCCAGCAGGGGTAGCGGCAACACCGGGGAGCTGTTTTTT.

This clonotype occurred once. The rearrangement links TRBV20-1 to TRBJ2-3; D is possibly TRBD2 (7 bases). The V end was cut by 6 bases, the J end by 3 bases, with 13 bases between. The CDR3 length is 13 residues. Germline lookup yields CDR1 DFQATT and CDR2 SNEGSKA (reference sequence). The DNA for the CDR3 is TGCAGTGCAAAGCGGGACACAACAGATACGCAGTATTTT. Translated, it gives CSAKRDTTDTQYF.

V and J are TRBV18 and TRBJ2-5; 11 bases agree with TRBD1. Germline-derived CDR1 and CDR2 are KGHSH and LQKENI. Losses at the gene ends were 0 bases for V and 0 bases for J; bases not matched to a gene: 3. The CDR3 is made up of 17 amino acids. The CDR3 protein is CASSPPGQGVYQETQYF. CDR3 bases: TGTGCCAGCTCACCACCGGGACAGGGGGTGTACCAAGAGACCCAGTACTTC.

There are a few counts of this clonotype. The chain employs TRBV15 and TRBJ1-5; D might be TRBD1 (6 bases). Trimming shortened V by 0 bases and J by 6 bases, and 12 bases separated the two germline ends. The CDR3 consists of 15 residues. From germline, CDR1 is LNHNV and CDR2 YYDKDF (reference sequence). The CDR3: CATSRDRGAVQPQHF. The CDR3 DNA reads TGTGCCACCAGCAGAGATCGGGGGGCGGTTCAGCCCCAGCATTTT.

The chain carries TRBV7-8 and TRBJ2-1, with TRBD2 matching over 14 bases. After removal of 3 bases from V and 6 bases from J, the junction contained 7 bases not matched to a gene. Germline assignment: CDR1 SGHVS and CDR2 FQNEAQ. The CDR3 has 17 residues. CDR3 residues: CASSFAGTSGRGNEQFF. For the CDR3, the DNA is TGTGCCAGCAGCTTCGCCGGGACTAGCGGGAGAGGCAATGAGCAGTTCTTC.

The chain couples TRBV7-9 to TRBJ2-6; 7 bases line up with TRBD2. V dropped 11 bases and J dropped 0; count of bases not matched to a gene: 10. CDR3 length: 16 amino acids. The germline gives CDR1 SEHNR, CDR2 FQNEAQ (reference sequence). This chain's CDR3 is CAGQRGNPSGANVLTF. DNA of the CDR3: TGTGCCGGGCAGCGGGGAAACCCCTCTGGGGCCAACGTCCTGACTTTC.

This clonotype occurred a few times. V gene TRBV2 combines with J gene TRBJ2-3, with 13 bases identical to TRBD2. This CDR3 is built from 15 residues. V lost 3 bases to trimming and J lost 3 bases; unmatched junction nucleotides: 0. Germline V CDR1 and CDR2: SNHLY, FYNNEI. Written as DNA, the CDR3 is TGTGCCAGCAGTGAGACTAGCGGGAGGACAGATACGCAGTATTTT. Amino acid sequence: CASSETSGRTDTQYF.

The V gene is TRBV15, the J gene TRBJ2-7; TRBD2 matches 13 bases. CDR1 is LNHNV and CDR2 is YYDKDF in the germline V gene (reference sequence). V was clipped by 5 bases and J by 5 bases; unmatched bases: 9. This CDR3 spans 16 amino acids. The CDR3 coding sequence is TGTGCCACCAGCTCGGGGGAGGGGACTAGCGGGAACGAGCAGTACTTC. Protein product: CATSSGEGTSGNEQYF.

CDR3 coding DNA: TGTGCCAGCAGCTTATCGGCAGGCCAGCACAATCAGCCCCAGCATTTT. It translates to CASSLSAGQHNQPQHF. The gene calls are TRBV13 and TRBJ1-5, with D uncertain. Trimming pared 2 bases from V and 3 bases from J, leaving 14 bases between. The CDR3 spans 16 residues. Germline V gene lookup returns CDR1 PRHDT and CDR2 FYEKMQ (reference sequence).

The rearrangement links TRBV6-1 to TRBJ2-7; no clear D gene. The V gene's germline CDR1 is MNHNS and CDR2 SASEGT. The CDR3 loop spans 13 amino acids. V lost 6 bases, J lost 5 bases, and 14 bases lay in between. CDR3 residues: CASRRPTDHEQYF. For the CDR3, the DNA is TGTGCCAGCAGGCGTCCCACGGACCACGAGCAGTACTTC.

V is TRBV20-1 and J is TRBJ2-3; 9 bases agree with TRBD1. CDR1 and CDR2 from the germline V gene are DFQATT and SNEGSKA (reference sequence). V lost 3 bases, J lost 4 bases, and 5 bases stayed unmatched. CDR3 length: 14 amino acids. CDR3 nucleotide sequence: TGCAGTGCTAGGCCGGGACAGGGTCCAGATACGCAGTATTTT. Translated, it gives CSARPGQGPDTQYF.

The V and J genes are TRBV7-8 and TRBJ2-7; 8 bases are shared with TRBD1. CDR1 is SGHVS and CDR2 is FQNEAQ in the germline V gene. J was trimmed by 4 bases and V by 1 base; bases with no gene match: 6. The CDR3 has 15 amino acids. CDR3 DNA sequence: TGTGCCAGCAGCTTAGGGACAGGGAACTATTACGAGCAGTACTTC. Amino acids: CASSLGTGNYYEQYF.

The J gene is TRBJ1-1, the V gene TRBV5-1; possible D gene TRBD1, 6 bases. This CDR3 is 14 amino acids long. Between the trimmed V and J ends, which lost 4 bases and 1 base, there was a span of 11 bases. Germline V gene sequence: CDR1 SGHRS, CDR2 YFSETQ. The CDR3 bases are TGCGCCAGCAGCATCGGACAGCCGAACACTGAAGCTTTCTTT. It specifies CASSIGQPNTEAFF. The whole variable domain, remainder taken from reference TRBV5-1 and TRBJ1-1, is KAGVTQTPRYLIKTRGQQVTLSCSPISGHRSVSWYQQTPGQGLQFLFEYFSETQRNKGNFPGRFSGRQFSNSRSEMNVSTLELGDSALYLCASSIGQPNTEAFFGQGTRLTVV.

V usage is TRBV29-1 and J usage is TRBJ2-3; no reliable D call. Trimming took off 4 bases at V and 3 bases at J, with 2 bases between the two ends. There are 10 residues in the CDR3. Germline-derived CDR1 and CDR2 are SQVTM and ANQGSEA. The CDR3 region is CSVGTDTQYF. For the CDR3, the DNA is TGCAGCGTTGGGACAGATACGCAGTATTTT.

This clonotype was seen once. The V call is TRBV19, the J call TRBJ2-1; 7 bases align to TRBD2. J was trimmed by 0 bases and V by 5 bases; bases with no gene match: 7. Looked up from germline, CDR1 is LNHDA and CDR2 is SQIVND (reference sequence). This CDR3 region has 16 residues. The CDR3 DNA reads TGTGCCAGTAGTGGGGCTGGCGGGAGCTCCTACAATGAGCAGTTCTTC. Translation gives CASSGAGGSSYNEQFF.

The rearrangement joins TRBV7-9 to TRBJ2-7; D is uncertain. Trimming pared 11 bases from V and 0 bases from J, leaving 14 bases between. Germline V gives CDR1 SEHNR, CDR2 FQNEAQ (reference sequence). The CDR3 totals 13 residues. CDR3 in DNA: TGTGCCGTAAACGATTTGAGCTCCTACGAGCAGTACTTC. This encodes CAVNDLSSYEQYF.

A note on this clonotype: An end of the junction differs from the germline gene, which may be a read error. The chain employs TRBV28 and TRBJ2-1; no clear D gene. The CDR3 length is 12 residues. Germline V gives CDR1 MDHEN, CDR2 SYDVKM. CDR3 protein: CASSLSNNEQFF. CDR3 in DNA: TGTGCCAGCAGTCTCTCCAACAATGAGCAGTTCTTC. Filled out from reference TRBV28 and TRBJ2-1, the complete variable domain reads DVKVTQSSRYLVKRTGEKVFLECVQDMDHENMFWYRQDPGLGLRLIYFSYDVKMKEKGDIPEGYSVSREKKERFSLILESASTNQTSMYLCASSLSNNEQFFGPGTRLTVL.

The chain uses TRBV3-1 and TRBJ2-1; the D gene is possibly TRBD2 (5 bases). CDR3 length equals 15 residues. With 1 base removed from V and 6 bases from J, the gap between germline ends came to 13 bases. Germline lookup yields CDR1 LGHDT and CDR2 YNNKEL (reference sequence). DNA for the CDR3: TGTGCCAGCAGCCAAGTCAGCGGAGGAGGCAATGAGCAGTTCTTC. Protein: CASSQVSGGGNEQFF.

This rearrangement joins TRBV4-2 to TRBJ2-2; tentative D call: TRBD2 (6 bases). Per germline, CDR1 LGHNA and CDR2 YNFKEQ. The CDR3 is 13 amino acids. V lost 4 bases and J 6 bases, leaving 9 bases between the germline ends. DNA of the CDR3: TGTGCCAGCAGCCGGAGGGAGGCCGGGGAGCTGTTTTTT. It codes for CASSRREAGELFF.

In its sample, this clonotype was seen once. V and J are TRBV30 and TRBJ2-2; D may be TRBD1 or TRBD2 (6 bases each). The CDR3 spans 13 residues. The germline V gene encodes CDR1 GTSNPN and CDR2 SVGIG (reference sequence). V lost 4 bases and J 4 bases, leaving 10 bases between the germline ends. The CDR3 protein is CAWKRGPTGELFF. The DNA for the CDR3 is TGTGCCTGGAAACGGGGGCCCACCGGGGAGCTGTTTTTT.

V is TRBV12-3 or TRBV12-4 and J is TRBJ2-5; no definite D call. With 7 bases removed from V and 1 base from J, the gap between germline ends came to 4 bases. There are 11 residues in the CDR3. As DNA, the CDR3 is TGTGCCAGCACGCGCCAAGAGACCCAGTACTTC. Its translation: CASTRQETQYF.

J is TRBJ2-3 and V is TRBV18; the match to TRBD1 covers 7 bases. Trimming removed 3 bases from V and 0 bases from J; junction bases left unmatched: 9. The CDR3 is made up of 17 amino acids. Germline values: CDR1 KGHSH, CDR2 LQKENI. CDR3 bases: TGTGCCAGCTCACCCCCGTCCGGACAGGCTAGCACAGATACGCAGTATTTT. Encoded protein: CASSPPSGQASTDTQYF.

This sequence joins TRBV6-2 or TRBV6-3 and TRBJ2-2; tentatively, D is TRBD1 (5 bases). The V and J ends lost 3 bases and 2 bases respectively, with 13 bases between them. Looked up from germline, CDR1 is MNHEY and CDR2 is SVGEGT. CDR3 length: 16 amino acids. The CDR3 spells CASSYGHGQNTGELFF. Here the CDR3 DNA reads TGTGCCAGCAGTTATGGGCACGGACAAAACACCGGGGAGCTGTTTTTT.

The V and J genes are TRBV27 and TRBJ2-5, with a possible D match to TRBD2 (6 bases). V shed 8 bases and J shed 6 bases, with 16 bases lying between them. The CDR3 length is 13 residues. The V gene's germline CDR1 is MNHEY and CDR2 SMNVEV (reference sequence). DNA for the CDR3: TGTGCCAGCCGGGTGGGAGGAGAGCAGACCCAGTACTTC. Its translation is CASRVGGEQTQYF.

The rearrangement links TRBV10-2 to TRBJ1-4; 10 positions match TRBD1. The germline V gene encodes CDR1 WSHSY and CDR2 SAAADI. Trimming took 6 bases from V and 12 from J; bases not matched to a gene: 13. This CDR3 is 15 amino acids long. Written as DNA, the CDR3 is TGCGCCAGCAGCGAACCCGGGACAGGGGATGGAGAACTGTTTTTT. Protein product: CASSEPGTGDGELFF.